This is a list of T cell receptor beta chains from one sample in a study of T cells in Graves' hyperthyroidism and ophthalmopathy. Using its own MiXCR run on the multiplex PCR reads, TCRdb lists one record per CDR3 protein. The sample lists about 350,000 distinct CDR3 sequences; 14% were seen once. The sequencing sample was made of blood. These receptors were obtained from a woman aged 25 to 39 with Graves' hyperthyroidism. CDR3s include the opening cysteine and the closing phenylalanine or tryptophan. A D gene is named only where the DNA matches it firmly. Clone size is given for some rows only: seen once, a few or many times, or a class if the clone is expanded.

TRBJ1-2 | TRBD1 | many | TRBV6-1 | CASNDQGGYGYTF | TGTGCCAGCAATGACCAGGGGGGCTATGGCTACACCTTC
TRBJ1-4 | NA | few | TRBV5-4 | CASSNRLATNEKLFF | TGTGCCAGCAGCAACCGACTTGCAACTAATGAAAAACTGTTTTTT
TRBJ1-1 | NA | NA | TRBV4-1 | CASSRASQRLNTEAFF | TGCGCCAGCAGCAGGGCTTCCCAGCGCCTGAACACTGAAGCTTTCTTT
TRBJ1-2 | NA | NA | TRBV10-3 | CAISEFGEVGYGYTF | TGTGCCATCAGTGAATTTGGGGAAGTAGGCTATGGCTACACCTTC
TRBJ2-3 | TRBD2 | NA | TRBV5-5 | CASSQYSGRMDTQYF | TGTGCCAGCAGCCAATATAGCGGGAGAATGGATACGCAGTATTTT
TRBJ1-6 | NA | NA | TRBV30 | CAWSLIQDSPLHF | TGTGCCTGGAGTCTGATACAGGATTCACCCCTCCACTTT
TRBJ1-1 | NA | many | TRBV12-3/TRBV12-4 | CASSLRKGGMNTEAFF | TGTGCCAGCAGCTTAAGAAAAGGTGGGATGAACACTGAAGCTTTCTTT
TRBJ2-1 | NA | few | TRBV19 | CASSIAVISYNEQFF | TGTGCCAGTAGTATCGCGGTGATCTCCTACAATGAGCAGTTCTTC
TRBJ2-3 | TRBD2 | many | TRBV28 | CASTISGRAPDTQYF | TGTGCCAGCACGATAAGCGGGAGGGCCCCAGATACGCAGTATTTT
TRBJ2-2 | NA | many | TRBV18 | CASSLQDPGELFF | TGTGCCAGCTCACTACAGGACCCCGGGGAGCTGTTTTTT
TRBJ2-1 | NA | many | TRBV12-3/TRBV12-4 | CASSPESRGNEQFF | TGTGCCAGCAGTCCGGAGTCGAGGGGGAATGAGCAGTTCTTC
TRBJ2-1 | NA | few | TRBV6-5 | CASSYSGGEQFF | TGTGCCAGCAGTTACTCGGGAGGTGAGCAGTTCTTC
TRBJ1-5 | NA | few | TRBV6-2/TRBV6-3 | CASSYWGIGQPQHF | TGTGCCAGCAGTTATTGGGGAATTGGACAGCCCCAGCATTTT
TRBJ2-3 | TRBD2 | many | TRBV6-2/TRBV6-3 | CASRPGTSGRATQYF | TGTGCCAGCAGACCCGGGACTAGCGGGCGCGCGACGCAGTATTTT
TRBJ2-7 | NA | many | TRBV27 | CASSFGTTMLEQYF | TGTGCCAGCAGTTTTGGCACGACTATGCTTGAGCAGTACTTC
TRBJ1-5 | NA | NA | TRBV6-1 | CASGVRREHQPQHF | TGTGCCAGCGGGGTACGGAGGGAGCATCAGCCCCAGCATTTT
TRBJ2-2 | NA | NA | TRBV4-2 | CASSQDLGGTGELFF | TGTGCCAGCAGCCAAGATCTGGGTGGCACCGGGGAGCTGTTTTTT
TRBJ1-1 | TRBD1 | NA | TRBV6-5 | CASSYGHPQGTEAFF | TGTGCCAGCAGTTACGGACACCCACAGGGGACTGAAGCTTTCTTT
TRBJ2-1 | TRBD2 | few | TRBV7-2 | CASSLERTSGAYNEQFF | TGTGCCAGCAGCTTAGAACGGACTAGCGGAGCCTACAATGAGCAGTTCTTC
TRBJ2-1 | TRBD1 | NA | TRBV20-1 | CSARPRDRVGYLNEQFF | TGCAGTGCTAGGCCCCGGGACAGGGTTGGATATTTGAATGAGCAGTTCTTC
TRBJ2-7 | NA | NA | TRBV13 | CASSLPRQDYEQYF | TGTGCCAGCAGCTTACCGAGACAGGACTACGAGCAGTACTTC
TRBJ2-7 | TRBD2 | many | TRBV11-2 | CASSLSLGGSSYEQYF | TGTGCCAGCAGCTTAAGCTTGGGGGGGAGTTCCTACGAGCAGTACTTC
TRBJ2-2 | NA | NA | TRBV27 | CATSIPTGGLFF | TGTGCCACCTCGATACCCACCGGGGGGCTGTTTTTT
TRBJ1-2 | TRBD1 | NA | TRBV5-1 | CASSATTGVGYTF | TGCGCCAGCAGCGCCACCACAGGGGTTGGCTACACCTTC
TRBJ1-2 | NA | many | TRBV28 | CASSLLLAGSGRGYTF | TGTGCCAGCAGTTTATTGTTGGCGGGATCCGGGCGCGGCTACACCTTC
TRBJ2-7 | NA | many | TRBV6-2/TRBV6-3 | CASSYSLPSNEQYF | TGTGCCAGCAGTTACAGCCTACCTTCAAACGAGCAGTACTTC
TRBJ2-4 | TRBD1 | few | TRBV10-3 | CAIRDTGEGNIQYF | TGTGCCATCAGGGACACAGGGGAAGGTAACATTCAGTACTTC
TRBJ2-1 | TRBD2 | many | TRBV20-1 | CSAPALAGVHEQFF | TGCAGTGCTCCAGCCCTAGCGGGAGTTCATGAGCAGTTCTTC
TRBJ1-1 | NA | few | TRBV4-1 | CASSPRAVQTMNTEAFF | TGCGCCAGCAGCCCCCGCGCGGTCCAAACCATGAACACTGAAGCTTTCTTT
TRBJ2-3 | TRBD1 | few | TRBV20-1 | CSAPHATGGTDTQYF | TGCAGTGCTCCCCATGCGACAGGGGGCACAGATACGCAGTATTTT
TRBJ2-7 | NA | many | TRBV28 | CATLALPYEQYF | TGTGCCACCTTAGCGTTACCCTACGAGCAGTACTTC
TRBJ2-2 | NA | few | TRBV6-4 | CASSVELVGRSNTGELFF | TGTGCCAGCAGTGTCGAGCTGGTCGGTAGATCCAACACCGGGGAGCTGTTTTTT
TRBJ2-3 | TRBD2 | many | TRBV28 | CASSTLTSGSLEDTQYF | TGTGCCAGCAGTACGTTAACTAGCGGGAGTTTGGAAGATACGCAGTATTTT